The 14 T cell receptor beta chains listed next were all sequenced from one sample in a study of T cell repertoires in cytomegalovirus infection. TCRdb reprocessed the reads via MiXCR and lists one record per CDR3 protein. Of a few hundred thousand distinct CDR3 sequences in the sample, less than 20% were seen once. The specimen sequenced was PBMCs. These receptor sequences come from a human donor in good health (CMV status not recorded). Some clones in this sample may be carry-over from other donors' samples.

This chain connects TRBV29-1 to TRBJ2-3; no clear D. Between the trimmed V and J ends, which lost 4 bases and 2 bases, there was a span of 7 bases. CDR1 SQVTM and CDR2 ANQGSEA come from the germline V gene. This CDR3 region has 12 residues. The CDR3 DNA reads TGCAGCGTTGGGGGTTTCACAGATACGCAGTATTTT. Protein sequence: CSVGGFTDTQYF.

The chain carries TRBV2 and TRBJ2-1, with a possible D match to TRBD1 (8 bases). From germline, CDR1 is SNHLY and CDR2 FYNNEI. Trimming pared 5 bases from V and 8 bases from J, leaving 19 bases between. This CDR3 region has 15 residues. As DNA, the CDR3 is TGTGCCAGCAGTCAGGACAGGGCGGGGGACGATGAGCAGTTCTTC. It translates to CASSQDRAGDDEQFF.

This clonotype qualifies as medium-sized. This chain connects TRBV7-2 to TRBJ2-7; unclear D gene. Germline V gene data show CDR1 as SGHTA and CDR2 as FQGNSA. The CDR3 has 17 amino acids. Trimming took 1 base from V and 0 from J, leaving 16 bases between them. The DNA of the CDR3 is TGTGCCAGCAGCTTAGGGACGGCTACCATTAGCTCCTACGAGCAGTACTTC. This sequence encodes CASSLGTATISSYEQYF.

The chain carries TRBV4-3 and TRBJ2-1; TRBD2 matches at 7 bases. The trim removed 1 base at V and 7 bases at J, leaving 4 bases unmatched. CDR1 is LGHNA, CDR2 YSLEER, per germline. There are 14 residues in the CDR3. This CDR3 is CASSQGWRGNEQFF. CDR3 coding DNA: TGCGCCAGCAGCCAAGGTTGGCGGGGGAATGAGCAGTTCTTC.

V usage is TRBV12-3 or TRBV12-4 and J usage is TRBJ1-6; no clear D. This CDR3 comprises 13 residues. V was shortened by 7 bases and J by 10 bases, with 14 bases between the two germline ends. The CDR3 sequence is CASNRVSGSPLHF. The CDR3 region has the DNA TGTGCCAGCAATCGCGTTTCGGGATCACCCCTCCACTTT.

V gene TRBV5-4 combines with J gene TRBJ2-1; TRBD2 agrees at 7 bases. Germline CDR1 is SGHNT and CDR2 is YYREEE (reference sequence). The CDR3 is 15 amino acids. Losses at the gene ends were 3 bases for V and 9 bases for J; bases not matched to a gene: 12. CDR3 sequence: CASSSLRVLATEQFF. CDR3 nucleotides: TGTGCCAGCAGCTCCCTCCGGGTACTAGCGACTGAGCAGTTCTTC.

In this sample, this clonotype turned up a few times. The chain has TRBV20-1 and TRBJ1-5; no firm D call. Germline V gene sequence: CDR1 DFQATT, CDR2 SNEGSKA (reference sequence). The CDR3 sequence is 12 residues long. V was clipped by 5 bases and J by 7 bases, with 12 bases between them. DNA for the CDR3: TGCAGTGCTCCCCCCTCTGGGCAGCCCCAGCATTTT. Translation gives CSAPPSGQPQHF.

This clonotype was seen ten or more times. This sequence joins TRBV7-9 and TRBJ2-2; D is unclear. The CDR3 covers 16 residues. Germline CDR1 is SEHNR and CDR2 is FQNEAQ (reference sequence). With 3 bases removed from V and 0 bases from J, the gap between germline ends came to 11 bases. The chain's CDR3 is CASSFLLFANTGELFF. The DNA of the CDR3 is TGTGCCAGCAGCTTCTTGCTCTTCGCGAACACCGGGGAGCTGTTTTTT.

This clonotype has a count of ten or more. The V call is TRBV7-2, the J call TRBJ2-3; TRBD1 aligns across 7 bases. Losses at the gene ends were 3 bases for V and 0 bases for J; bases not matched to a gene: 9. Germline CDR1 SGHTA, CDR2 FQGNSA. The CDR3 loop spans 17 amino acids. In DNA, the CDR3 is TGTGCCAGCAGCTTCTTGTTTCGACAGGGTAGCACAGATACGCAGTATTTT. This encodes CASSFLFRQGSTDTQYF.

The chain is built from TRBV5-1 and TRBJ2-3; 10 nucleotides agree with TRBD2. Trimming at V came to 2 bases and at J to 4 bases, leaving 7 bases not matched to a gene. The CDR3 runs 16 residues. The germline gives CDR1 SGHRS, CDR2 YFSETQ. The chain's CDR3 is CASSLAGTSVADTQYF. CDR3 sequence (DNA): TGCGCCAGCAGCTTAGCCGGGACTAGCGTCGCAGATACGCAGTATTTT. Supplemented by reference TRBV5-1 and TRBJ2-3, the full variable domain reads KAGVTQTPRYLIKTRGQQVTLSCSPISGHRSVSWYQQTPGQGLQFLFEYFSETQRNKGNFPGRFSGRQFSNSRSEMNVSTLELGDSALYLCASSLAGTSVADTQYFGPGTRLTVL.

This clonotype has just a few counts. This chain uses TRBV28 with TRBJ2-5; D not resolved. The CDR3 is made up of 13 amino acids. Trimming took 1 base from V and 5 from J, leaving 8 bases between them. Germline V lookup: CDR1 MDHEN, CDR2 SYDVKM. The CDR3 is CASSLLPHETQYF. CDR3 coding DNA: TGTGCCAGCAGTTTATTGCCCCACGAGACCCAGTACTTC.

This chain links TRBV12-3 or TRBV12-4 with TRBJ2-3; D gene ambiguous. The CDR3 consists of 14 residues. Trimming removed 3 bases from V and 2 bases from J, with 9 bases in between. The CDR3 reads CASSFRVSTDTQYF. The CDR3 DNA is TGTGCCAGCAGTTTTCGGGTATCCACAGATACGCAGTATTTT.

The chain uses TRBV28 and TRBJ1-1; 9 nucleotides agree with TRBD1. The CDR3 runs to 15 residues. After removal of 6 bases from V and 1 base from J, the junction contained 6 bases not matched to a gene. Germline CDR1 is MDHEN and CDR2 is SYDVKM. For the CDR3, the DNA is TGTGCCAGCAGCGCTGGGACAGGGTCGAACACTGAAGCTTTCTTT. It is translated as CASSAGTGSNTEAFF.

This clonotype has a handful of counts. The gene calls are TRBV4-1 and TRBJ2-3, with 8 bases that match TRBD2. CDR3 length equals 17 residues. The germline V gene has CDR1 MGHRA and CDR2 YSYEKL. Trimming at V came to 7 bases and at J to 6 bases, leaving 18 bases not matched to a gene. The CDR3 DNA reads TGCGCCAGCACCAAAAGCGGTCTAGCGGGCCGGGGGGATACGCAGTATTTT. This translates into CASTKSGLAGRGDTQYF.